The source of this T cell receptor beta chain is a study of blood T cell repertoires in COVID-19. CDR1 and CDR2 (germline): SGHAT, FQNNGV. This CDR3 comprises 14 residues. V lost 5 bases and J lost 4; bases outside the gene matches: 7. This clone has only one observation. The data were produced by immunoSEQ multiplex PCR, yet TCRdb's version contains in-frame clones alone and is incomplete. The sample shows 150,000 to 200,000 clones, 80% to 85% of them seen only once. The receptor comes from a human donor with acute or convalescent COVID-19. The donor label of this sample is uncertain. The material sequenced was peripheral blood. The chain links TRBV11-2 to TRBJ2-5, with 7 positions matching TRBD1. As DNA, the CDR3 is TGTGCCAGCAGCCTTGAGACAGGGACAGAGACCCAGTACTTC. The encoded protein is CASSLETGTETQYF. Looking up the rest from reference TRBV11-2 and TRBJ2-5 gives the full variable domain: EAGVAQSPRYKIIEKRQSVAFWCNPISGHATLYWYQQILGQGPKLLIQFQNNGVVDDSQLPKDRFSAERLKGVDSTLKIQPAKLEDSAVYLCASSLETGTETQYFGPGTRLLVL.